Included here is one T cell receptor (beta chain) sequence, with context. What it binds is unknown. These data are taken from a study of Ad26.COV2.S vaccination and SARS-CoV-2 variants. The wider study: Donor joined the COV1001 Ad26.COV2.S trial arm. General study results and limits: Analyses of TCR breadth and depth may have underestimated total T cell responses. Substantial response breadth was reportedly seen for spike-specific CD8+ and CD4+ T cells after vaccination.

Regarding treatment: some 20 received Ad26.COV2.S at low or high dose, single or two shots; 5 received placebo; per-sample allocation not given. It was on day 63 after the first vaccine or placebo injection that samples were taken. The vaccine antigen was prefusion-stabilized Wuhan SARS-CoV-2 spike. CDR1 is DFQATT, CDR2 SNEGSKA, per germline (reference sequence). With 3 bases removed from V and 8 bases from J, the gap between germline ends came to 19 bases. CDR3 size: 14 residues. Libraries were prepared by immunoSEQ multiplex PCR; TCRdb keeps only in-frame clonotypes and omits some of them. This sample has fewer than 900,000 clones, with 70% to 90% found just once.

The chain joins TRBV20-1 to TRBJ1-2; no clear D gene. The sequencing used peripheral blood, collected in a trial of Ad26.COV2.S vaccine versus placebo. The sequence was obtained from a person between 18 and 65 years old who received the Ad26.COV2.S COVID-19 vaccine or a placebo. The CDR3 here is CSASWSGFRGGYTF. The CDR3 DNA reads TGCAGTGCTAGTTGGTCTGGGTTCCGAGGGGGCTACACCTTC.